The 27 T cell receptor beta chains reported below all come from one sample, sequenced in a study of graft-versus-host responses after intestinal transplantation. The starting material, graft tissue, was processed to release intraepithelial and lamina propria lymphocytes. Using immunoSEQ multiplex PCR, the repertoire was profiled, and TCRdb retains in-frame clones only, with some absent. The sample lists approximately 12,000 clones, about 80% seen once, with 9% to 10% in the top ten. The input for sequencing was ileum tissue, taken 23 days after intestinal transplant. All receptors come from a human patient who received an intestinal transplant, so some T cells may come from the graft donor.

The chain couples TRBV5-4 to TRBJ2-7; 7 nucleotides line up with TRBD2. J gave up 6 bases and V 4 bases, and 10 bases lay outside the gene matches. CDR1 is SGHNT and CDR2 is YYREEE in the germline V gene (reference sequence). The CDR3 runs to 14 residues. The CDR3 sequence: CASSPSGGSFEQYF. The CDR3 bases are TGTGCCAGCAGCCCAAGTGGCGGGAGCTTCGAGCAGTACTTC.

The rearrangement uses TRBV29-1 and TRBJ2-1, with 12 bases matching TRBD2. CDR1 SQVTM and CDR2 ANQGSEA come from the germline V gene. The length of the CDR3 is 18 residues. V lost 5 bases to trimming and J lost 4 bases; unmatched junction nucleotides: 15. CDR3 in amino acids: CSVQGETGTSGPYNEQFF. CDR3 DNA: TGCAGCGTTCAGGGAGAGACCGGGACTAGCGGGCCTTACAATGAGCAGTTCTTC.

The CDR3 protein is CASSEQGGYEQYF. CDR3 nucleotide sequence: TGTGCCAGCAGTGAACAGGGGGGCTACGAGCAGTACTTC. J is TRBJ2-7 and V is TRBV25-1, with D maybe TRBD1 (7 bases). Germline V gene sequence: CDR1 MGHDK, CDR2 SYGVNS. The ends were cut back, 2 bases at V and 3 bases at J, with 8 bases in the middle. This CDR3 spans 13 amino acids.

For the CDR3, the DNA is TGTGCCAGCAGCCCTGGGACAGGGACGAACTATGGCTACACCTTC. Residues: CASSPGTGTNYGYTF. The V call is TRBV5-6, the J call TRBJ1-2; 9 positions match TRBD1. The CDR3 runs to 15 residues. V gave up 4 bases and J gave up 2 bases; unmatched junction bases: 6. CDR1 is SGHDT, CDR2 YYEEEE, per germline. Variable domain in full (rest from reference TRBV5-6 and TRBJ1-2): DAGVTQSPTHLIKTRGQQVTLRCSPKSGHDTVSWYQQALGQGPQFIFQYYEEEERQRGNFPDRFSGHQFPNYSSELNVNALLLGDSALYLCASSPGTGTNYGYTFGSGTRLTVV.

The V gene is TRBV19, the J gene TRBJ2-1; 10 bases agree with TRBD2. The CDR3 length is 18 residues. The germline V gene has CDR1 LNHDA and CDR2 SQIVND (reference sequence). After removal of 4 bases from V and 5 bases from J, the junction contained 14 bases not matched to a gene. The CDR3, as DNA: TGTGCCAGTAGTACCGGGACTAGCGACCTTTTCTTCAACAATGAGCAGTTCTTC. The encoded protein is CASSTGTSDLFFNNEQFF.

J is TRBJ1-5 and V is TRBV28, with D tentatively TRBD1 (5 bases). The germline V gene encodes CDR1 MDHEN and CDR2 SYDVKM. Between the trimmed V and J ends, which lost 4 bases and 6 bases, there was a span of 16 bases. This CDR3 comprises 15 residues. The CDR3 DNA sequence: TGTGCCAGCAGTTCTAGGGTTGGGGGGAGTCAGCCCCAGCATTTT. It specifies CASSSRVGGSQPQHF.

This clone has a handful of counts. The J gene is TRBJ1-5, the V gene TRBV4-3; 12 bases agree with TRBD1. The CDR3 extends over 17 amino acids. Germline loops: CDR1 LGHNA, CDR2 YSLEER. The ends lost 4 bases at V and 6 bases at J; junction bases unmatched: 10. CDR3 in DNA: TGCGCCAGCAGCCCCACCCCCGGGACAGGGGGCGGTCAGCCCCAGCATTTT. It encodes CASSPTPGTGGGQPQHF.

The V call is TRBV7-9, the J call TRBJ2-7; D is ambiguous. Trimming pared 1 base from V and 3 bases from J, leaving 7 bases between. The germline CDR1 and CDR2 sequences are SEHNR and FQNEAQ (reference sequence). This CDR3 region has 13 residues. The CDR3 DNA is TGTGCCAGCAGCTTAGGGAGCGTCTACGAGCAGTACTTC. It codes for CASSLGSVYEQYF.

The CDR3 loop reads CASSPPPGGPYEQYF. The CDR3 DNA sequence: TGTGCCAGCAGTCCTCCCCCCGGGGGACCCTACGAGCAGTACTTC. This chain uses TRBV6-5 with TRBJ2-5; a weak D match, TRBD2 (6 bases). The J call is in doubt because the DNA end fits TRBJ2-7 better. The germline CDR1 and CDR2 sequences are MNHEY and SVGAGI. The CDR3 extends over 15 amino acids.

Concerning this clone itself: Other DNA sequences in the same sample also yield this CDR3. The chain combines TRBV6-5 with TRBJ2-5; 9 nucleotides agree with TRBD2. The CDR3 has 15 residues. With V trimmed by 2 bases and J by 2 bases, 3 bases remained unmatched. Germline CDR1 is MNHEY and CDR2 is SVGAGI. The CDR3 sequence: CASSYGAGGQETQYF. The CDR3 bases are TGTGCCAGCAGTTACGGAGCGGGGGGACAAGAGACCCAGTACTTC.

The V and J genes are TRBV6-5 and TRBJ2-5, with D unclear. The DNA end is more similar to TRBJ2-7, so the J call may be wrong. There are 14 residues in the CDR3. The V gene's germline CDR1 is MNHEY and CDR2 SVGAGI. CDR3 sequence: CASRIGLQTYEQYF. For the CDR3, the DNA is TGTGCCAGCAGAATAGGGTTACAAACCTACGAGCAGTACTTC.

This chain links TRBV4-1 with TRBJ2-7; 9 bases map to TRBD1. Trimming at V came to 5 bases and at J to 6 bases, leaving 5 bases not matched to a gene. The CDR3 sequence is 13 residues long. The germline V gene has CDR1 MGHRA and CDR2 YSYEKL. This CDR3 is CASSWDRVSEQYF. The CDR3 nucleotides read TGCGCCAGCAGCTGGGACAGGGTAAGCGAGCAGTACTTC.

V gene TRBV13 combines with J gene TRBJ1-1; tentative D call: TRBD1 (5 bases). V lost 0 bases, J lost 6 bases, and 11 bases lay in between. Germline values: CDR1 PRHDT, CDR2 FYEKMQ (reference sequence). The CDR3 length is 14 residues. The CDR3 region is CASSLGLGPPEAFF. CDR3 DNA sequence: TGTGCCAGCAGCTTAGGCCTGGGGCCCCCTGAAGCTTTCTTT.

The chain carries TRBV5-1 and TRBJ2-7; 10 bases are shared with TRBD2. J was trimmed by 3 bases and V by 4 bases; bases with no gene match: 4. Germline values: CDR1 SGHRS, CDR2 YFSETQ. CDR3 size: 14 residues. The chain's CDR3 is CASSRSGRVYEQYF. DNA for the CDR3: TGCGCCAGCAGCCGGAGCGGGAGGGTCTACGAGCAGTACTTC.

This sequence joins TRBV27 and TRBJ2-5; perhaps D is TRBD1 or TRBD2 (5 bases each). The CDR3 consists of 14 residues. CDR1 and CDR2 from the germline V gene are MNHEY and SMNVEV (reference sequence). Trimming took off 3 bases at V and 5 bases at J, with 13 bases between the two ends. CDR3 sequence reads: CASSFEGTRETQYF. The CDR3 nucleotides read TGTGCCAGCAGTTTTGAGGGGACCCGGGAGACCCAGTACTTC.

A few counts support this clone. The rearrangement links TRBV11-2 to TRBJ2-7, with 7 bases matching TRBD2. This CDR3 has 14 residues. Losses at the gene ends were 4 bases for V and 1 base for J; bases not matched to a gene: 4. Germline CDR1 reads SGHAT; CDR2 reads FQNNGV. The CDR3 bases are TGTGCCAGCAGCTCCGGACTAGGATCCTACGAGCAGTACTTC. It is translated as CASSSGLGSYEQYF. Variable domain in full (rest from reference TRBV11-2 and TRBJ2-7): EAGVAQSPRYKIIEKRQSVAFWCNPISGHATLYWYQQILGQGPKLLIQFQNNGVVDDSQLPKDRFSAERLKGVDSTLKIQPAKLEDSAVYLCASSSGLGSYEQYFGPGTRLTVT.

The chain recombines TRBV7-4 with TRBJ2-2, with no clear D. Trimming left V 3 bases short and J 4 bases short, with 6 bases between. This CDR3 contains 13 residues. Germline V gene lookup returns CDR1 SGHVT and CDR2 SQSDAQ. CDR3 protein: CASSFLGTGELFF. CDR3 bases: TGTGCCAGCAGCTTTCTTGGCACCGGGGAGCTGTTTTTT.

V gene TRBV27 combines with J gene TRBJ2-7, with D maybe TRBD1 (6 bases). V was pared by 1 base and J by 7 bases, with 26 bases between. CDR1 and CDR2 from the germline V gene are MNHEY and SMNVEV (reference sequence). The CDR3 loop spans 18 amino acids. The CDR3, as DNA: TGTGCCAGCAGTTTATACGGGTACCCCAAGGGGGTCCTATGGGAGCAGTACTTC. This gives the protein CASSLYGYPKGVLWEQYF.

Of note for this clone: This sample includes further DNA sequences coding for the same CDR3. The chain couples TRBV7-9 to TRBJ2-7; D is unclear. The CDR3 has 15 amino acids. Trimming removed 5 bases from V and 4 bases from J, with 18 bases in between. Germline lookup yields CDR1 SEHNR and CDR2 FQNEAQ (reference sequence). The CDR3 loop reads CASSPPQDARYEQYF. The CDR3, as DNA: TGTGCCAGCAGCCCCCCGCAGGATGCGCGTTACGAGCAGTACTTC. The variable domain in full, with the rest retrieved from reference TRBV7-9 and TRBJ2-7, is DTGVSQNPRHKITKRGQNVTFRCDPISEHNRLYWYRQTLGQGPEFLTYFQNEAQLEKSRLLSDRFSAERPKGSFSTLEIQRTEQGDSAMYLCASSPPQDARYEQYFGPGTRLTVT.

This CDR3 reads CASSASGSITDTQYF. The CDR3 nucleotides are TGTGCCAGCAGCGCTAGCGGGAGTATCACAGATACGCAGTATTTT. This sequence joins TRBV9 and TRBJ2-3; 10 bases align to TRBD2. Germline values: CDR1 SGDLS, CDR2 YYNGEE. V gave up 3 bases and J gave up 2 bases; unmatched junction bases: 3. This CDR3 is 15 amino acids long.

This clone was seen a single time. The rearrangement links TRBV15 to TRBJ2-7, with D perhaps being TRBD1 or TRBD2 (5 bases each). From germline, CDR1 is LNHNV and CDR2 YYDKDF (reference sequence). CDR3 length: 15 residues. V lost 2 bases to trimming and J lost 2 bases, with 13 bases between them. CDR3 in DNA: TGTGCCACCAGCAGATCCCGGGGCGGTCCCTACGAGCAGTACTTC. The encoded protein is CATSRSRGGPYEQYF.

The V and J genes are TRBV29-1 and TRBJ1-1; perhaps TRBD1 as D (6 bases). The length of the CDR3 is 13 residues. Looked up from germline, CDR1 is SQVTM and CDR2 is ANQGSEA. V lost 4 bases to trimming and J lost 4 bases, with 13 bases between them. CDR3 nucleotides: TGCAGCGTTGCCAACGGGGGCGGCACTGAAGCTTTCTTT. Translating it yields CSVANGGGTEAFF.

CDR3 in DNA: TGTGCCCGAGGGTCCTTACCCCTCCACTTT. This gives the protein CARGSLPLHF. V and J are TRBV2 and TRBJ1-6; D not resolved. The V gene lost 11 bases and the J gene lost 12 bases, with 11 bases spanning the gap. The CDR3 consists of 10 residues. CDR1 SNHLY and CDR2 FYNNEI come from the germline V gene. The full variable domain, with the rest looked up from reference TRBV2 and TRBJ1-6, is EPEVTQTPSHQVTQMGQEVILRCVPISNHLYFYWYRQILGQKVEFLVSFYNNEISEKSEIFDDQFSVERPDGSNFTLKIRSTKLEDSAMYFCARGSLPLHFGNGTRLTVT.

This clone was observed a single time. The J gene is TRBJ1-5, the V gene TRBV2; possible D gene TRBD1, 5 bases. CDR1 and CDR2 from the germline V gene are SNHLY and FYNNEI. V dropped 7 bases and J dropped 1 base, with 11 bases sitting between them. The CDR3 covers 14 residues. The CDR3 region has the DNA TGTGCCAGCAACTCTGGGGCGAGCAATCAGCCCCAGCATTTT. Amino acid sequence: CASNSGASNQPQHF.

Sample share makes this clone large. Other DNA sequences of this sample code for an identical CDR3. This rearrangement joins TRBV27 to TRBJ2-7, with D possibly TRBD2 on 5 matching bases. This CDR3 spans 13 amino acids. V was pared by 0 bases and J by 4 bases, with 7 bases between. Germline lookup yields CDR1 MNHEY and CDR2 SMNVEV (reference sequence). The CDR3 loop reads CASSLSGGYEQYF. In nucleotides, the CDR3 is TGTGCCAGCAGTTTATCGGGCGGGTACGAGCAGTACTTC.

This chain links TRBV27 with TRBJ2-7; 7 nucleotides agree with TRBD2. The junction had 12 bases not matched to a gene; V was cut back by 5 bases and J by 2 bases. The CDR3 runs to 16 residues. Germline loops: CDR1 MNHEY, CDR2 SMNVEV (reference sequence). CDR3 coding DNA: TGTGCCAGCAGTCCAACCCCGACTAGCCTCCCCTACGAGCAGTACTTC. It is translated as CASSPTPTSLPYEQYF.

The chain links TRBV27 to TRBJ2-5; 10 bases match TRBD2. The DNA matches TRBJ2-7 better at its end, which makes the J call doubtful. The CDR3 sequence is 15 residues long. Germline CDR1 MNHEY, CDR2 SMNVEV (reference sequence). The CDR3 nucleotides are TGTGCCAGCAGTCTCGTGGGTGGACTAGCGGTCGAGCAGTACTTC. Translated: CASSLVGGLAVEQYF.